This T cell receptor beta chain was captured in a study of blood T cell repertoires in COVID-19. Study-level information: Whether acute or convalescent, the COVID-19 samples came from the United States, Italy and Spain. The analysed material was cDNA or gDNA that came from T cells, B-cell-depleted T cells, or PBMCs.

How the authors handled the data: How many nucleated cells were present was estimated from reference gene primer amplification. Method: immunoSEQ multiplex PCR; TCRdb's copy keeps in-frame clones and lacks some. Clone size and V and J calls were adopted from that table, with D and trimming inferred from the DNA. The sample gives some 150,000 clones, about 85% of which show up once; 1% to 1.2% is in the top ten. The CDR3 runs 15 residues. Looked up from germline, CDR1 is MDHEN and CDR2 is SYDVKM. Between the trimmed V and J ends, which lost 4 bases and 4 bases, there was a span of 14 bases. Sequencing was performed on peripheral blood. The TCR originated in a man between 40 and 49 years old with acute or convalescent COVID-19. The chain links TRBV28 to TRBJ1-3; TRBD1 is a possible D gene (5 bases). The CDR3 spells CASSSLPGSGNTIYF. The DNA of the CDR3 is TGTGCCAGCAGTTCACTTCCAGGGTCCGGAAACACCATATATTTT.